Below, 27 T cell receptor beta chains from the same sample are listed, as sequenced in a study of cytomegalovirus exposure and HLA in healthy donors. PCR primers comprised 60 Vbeta and 13 Jbeta primers. Using immunoSEQ multiplex PCR, the repertoire was profiled, and TCRdb retains in-frame clones only, with some absent. The data show nearly 95,000 clones, about four fifths seen once. The sample consisted of PBMCs. These receptors were taken from a woman between 35 and 50 years old in good health and CMV-seronegative.

The chain recombines TRBV12-5 with TRBJ1-1; 10 positions match TRBD1. CDR1 is LGHNT and CDR2 is FRNRAP in the germline V gene. V lost 7 bases, J lost 2 bases, and 4 bases stayed unmatched. This CDR3 region has 14 residues. CDR3 bases: TGTGCTAGTGTAAGGGACAGGGGCAACACTGAAGCTTTCTTT. Protein product: CASVRDRGNTEAFF. Based on the CDR3 plus reference TRBV12-5 and TRBJ1-1, the full variable domain is DARVTQTPRHKVTEMGQEVTMRCQPILGHNTVFWYRQTMMQGLELLAYFRNRAPLDDSGMPKDRFSAEMPDATLATLKIQPSEPRDSAVYFCASVRDRGNTEAFFGQGTRLTVV.

The chain's CDR3 is CASSFGQGGTGELFF. The DNA for the CDR3 is TGCGCCAGCAGCTTCGGACAGGGTGGAACCGGGGAGCTGTTTTTT. The chain is built from TRBV5-1 and TRBJ2-2, with 8 bases matching TRBD1. Per germline, CDR1 SGHRS and CDR2 YFSETQ. Losses at the gene ends were 2 bases for V and 5 bases for J; bases not matched to a gene: 5. There are 15 residues in the CDR3.

The J gene is TRBJ1-6, the V gene TRBV27, with a tentative D call TRBD1 (5 bases). The CDR3 is 14 residues long. CDR1 MNHEY and CDR2 SMNVEV come from the germline V gene (reference sequence). V was pared by 4 bases and J by 5 bases, with 9 bases between. This CDR3 reads CASSWARDNSPLHF. In nucleotides, the CDR3 is TGTGCCAGCAGTTGGGCCAGGGATAATTCACCCCTCCACTTT.

The chain employs TRBV28 and TRBJ1-2; the D is unclear. The V end lost 1 base, the J end lost 7 bases, and 7 bases lay between the germline ends. Looked up from germline, CDR1 is MDHEN and CDR2 is SYDVKM. CDR3 length: 12 amino acids. The CDR3 DNA is TGTGCCAGCAGTTTATTACGCAGTGGCTACACCTTC. This gives the protein CASSLLRSGYTF.

In its sample, this clone was seen once. J is TRBJ2-1 and V is TRBV7-2; 12 nucleotides agree with TRBD1. The J segment lost 10 bases and the V segment lost 5 bases, leaving 12 bases of the junction unmatched. Germline-derived CDR1 and CDR2 are SGHTA and FQGNSA. This CDR3 contains 16 residues. For the CDR3, the DNA is TGTGCCAGCAGCCGTAGGCTGGGACAGGGGGCAGAAGAGCAGTTCTTC. Translated: CASSRRLGQGAEEQFF.

V and J are TRBV6-5 and TRBJ1-2; a weak D match, TRBD1 (6 bases). CDR1 MNHEY and CDR2 SVGAGI come from the germline V gene. Trimming left V 2 bases short and J 5 bases short, with 15 bases between. CDR3 length: 15 amino acids. The CDR3 DNA reads TGTGCCAGCAGTTACGACGCCGGGGGGCCTTATGGCTACACCTTC. Amino acid sequence: CASSYDAGGPYGYTF.

J is TRBJ2-5 and V is TRBV30; D is undetermined. The CDR3 sequence is 14 residues long. V was trimmed by 1 base and J by 4 bases, leaving 13 bases between them. Germline V gene data show CDR1 as GTSNPN and CDR2 as SVGIG (reference sequence). The CDR3, as DNA: TGTGCCTGGAGTGGCCCCCACAGTGGAGAGACCCAGTACTTC. Residues: CAWSGPHSGETQYF.

This clone was counted only a few times. This chain connects TRBV5-5 to TRBJ1-1; D unresolved. V was clipped by 0 bases and J by 6 bases, with 12 bases between them. The CDR3 runs 14 residues. Germline loops: CDR1 SGHKS, CDR2 YYEKEE (reference sequence). Written as DNA, the CDR3 is TGTGCCAGCAGCTTGGCAATAGCTAGGCCTGAAGCTTTCTTT. This codes for CASSLAIARPEAFF.

The chain recombines TRBV6-1 with TRBJ1-3; TRBD1 might be the D (5 bases). Trimming left V 4 bases short and J 0 bases short, with 7 bases between. In germline, CDR1 is MNHNS, CDR2 SASEGT. CDR3 size: 14 residues. CDR3 sequence reads: CASSGGVSGNTIYF. CDR3 DNA: TGTGCCAGCAGTGGGGGGGTCTCTGGAAACACCATATATTTT.

The V call is TRBV7-8, the J call TRBJ1-5; a weak D match, TRBD1 (6 bases). Trimming pared 5 bases from V and 3 bases from J, leaving 14 bases between. Germline-derived CDR1 and CDR2 are SGHVS and FQNEAQ. The CDR3 is 15 amino acids. In DNA form, the CDR3 reads TGTGCCAGCAGCCCAACGGGACACGACAATCAGCCCCAGCATTTT. Translation: CASSPTGHDNQPQHF.

The V gene is TRBV5-1, the J gene TRBJ1-4; 9 bases are shared with TRBD1. V lost 3 bases to trimming and J lost 4 bases; unmatched junction nucleotides: 7. Germline V gene lookup returns CDR1 SGHRS and CDR2 YFSETQ. This CDR3 contains 16 residues. Here the CDR3 reads CASSSRPTGGNEKLFF. In DNA form, the CDR3 reads TGCGCCAGCAGCTCCCGACCGACAGGGGGTAATGAAAAACTGTTTTTT.

Concerning this clone: The junction and the germline gene differ at one end; a read error may be behind it. This chain uses TRBV19 with TRBJ1-2; 10 bases fit TRBD1. Germline V gives CDR1 LNHDA, CDR2 SQIVND (reference sequence). The CDR3 has 16 residues. CDR3 amino acids: CASSSGTGVSNYGYPF. The DNA for the CDR3 is TGTGCCAGTAGTTCCGGGACAGGGGTGTCAAACTATGGCTACCCCTTC.

The rearrangement joins TRBV5-1 to TRBJ2-2; 14 positions agree with TRBD2. The trim removed 0 bases at V and 4 bases at J, leaving 2 bases unmatched. Germline-derived CDR1 and CDR2 are SGHRS and YFSETQ. This CDR3 is 17 amino acids long. The CDR3: CASSLGTSGGITGELFF. CDR3 nucleotide sequence: TGCGCCAGCAGCTTGGGGACTAGCGGGGGGATCACCGGGGAGCTGTTTTTT.

This chain joins TRBV5-6 and TRBJ1-2; 9 bases match TRBD1. The germline V gene has CDR1 SGHDT and CDR2 YYEEEE. Unmatched junction bases numbered 5, after V lost 2 bases and J lost 6 bases. The length of the CDR3 is 14 residues. The CDR3 DNA reads TGTGCCAGCAGCTTCTTGACAGGGGGTAATGGCTACACCTTC. The encoded protein is CASSFLTGGNGYTF.

This chain links TRBV10-3 with TRBJ1-1; the D gene is possibly TRBD1 (6 bases). V was pared by 5 bases and J by 7 bases, with 17 bases between. The germline CDR1 and CDR2 sequences are ENHRY and SYGVKD. The CDR3 loop spans 14 amino acids. CDR3 coding DNA: TGTGCCATCAGTACCTCCGGGACATGGAATGAAGCTTTCTTT. This sequence encodes CAISTSGTWNEAFF.

This clone was observed a single time. CDR3 DNA sequence: TGTGCCAGCAGCTTCGGTCTCAATCAGCCCCAGCATTTT. This translates into CASSFGLNQPQHF. The chain is built from TRBV7-2 and TRBJ1-5; D is ambiguous. The CDR3 has 13 residues. CDR1 and CDR2 (germline): SGHTA, FQGNSA. V dropped 3 bases and J dropped 3 bases, with 6 bases sitting between them.

The gene calls are TRBV7-2 and TRBJ1-6, with a tentative D call TRBD1 (6 bases). The CDR3 is 16 residues long. Germline V gene lookup returns CDR1 SGHTA and CDR2 FQGNSA. Trimming stripped 0 bases from V and 6 bases from J, with 12 bases between. The CDR3 bases are TGTGCCAGCAGCTTAGCAGGAGGACAGTTTAATTCACCCCTCCACTTT. As protein: CASSLAGGQFNSPLHF.

The V gene is TRBV9, the J gene TRBJ2-1; 16 bases map to TRBD2. The germline CDR1 and CDR2 sequences are SGDLS and YYNGEE. This CDR3 has 20 residues. Trimming at V came to 3 bases and at J to 9 bases, leaving 18 bases not matched to a gene. In nucleotides, the CDR3 is TGTGCCAGCAGCGCACCATCTGGGACTAGCGGGGGGGCCTTTATTCGTGAGCAGTTCTTC. Residues: CASSAPSGTSGGAFIREQFF.

A single count supports this clone. V gene TRBV7-2 combines with J gene TRBJ2-2; D possibly corresponds to TRBD1 (5 bases). Germline loops: CDR1 SGHTA, CDR2 FQGNSA. The CDR3 has 12 amino acids. Trimming stripped 1 base from V and 9 bases from J, with 6 bases between. The CDR3 DNA follows: TGTGCCAGCAGCTTAGTGGGGCGGGAGCTGTTTTTT. Its translation: CASSLVGRELFF.

The chain joins TRBV5-4 to TRBJ1-5, with 8 bases aligning to TRBD1. J gave up 1 base and V 4 bases, and 4 bases lay outside the gene matches. The CDR3 covers 15 residues. Germline CDR1 is SGHNT and CDR2 is YYREEE (reference sequence). The CDR3, as DNA: TGTGCCAGCAGCATTCAGGGGGCAAGCAATCAGCCCCAGCATTTT. It encodes CASSIQGASNQPQHF.

This clone appeared once. The chain carries TRBV19 and TRBJ2-1, with D perhaps matching TRBD1 (6 bases). V was cut by 5 bases and J by 0 bases, with 11 bases left in between. Per the germline V gene, CDR1 is LNHDA and CDR2 is SQIVND (reference sequence). This CDR3 has 15 residues. DNA for the CDR3: TGTGCCAGTAGTCCTCGACAGGTCTCCTACAATGAGCAGTTCTTC. Translation gives CASSPRQVSYNEQFF.

The CDR3 sequence: CASSLQGINQPQHF. The CDR3 bases are TGTGCCAGCTCACTACAGGGAATCAATCAGCCCCAGCATTTT. The V call is TRBV2, the J call TRBJ1-5; TRBD1 might be the D (6 bases). CDR3 size: 14 residues. Per the germline V gene, CDR1 is SNHLY and CDR2 is FYNNEI. Trimming took off 8 bases at V and 3 bases at J, with 14 bases between the two ends.

The rearrangement uses TRBV2 and TRBJ1-5; 8 bases map to TRBD1. After removal of 6 bases from V and 4 bases from J, the junction contained 5 bases not matched to a gene. Germline V CDR1 and CDR2: SNHLY, FYNNEI. The CDR3 totals 14 residues. CDR3 nucleotides: TGTGCCAGCAGGGAGACAGGGGTTAATCAGCCCCAGCATTTT. Translation gives CASRETGVNQPQHF.

J is TRBJ1-6 and V is TRBV10-3, with TRBD1 identical over 8 bases. Germline V CDR1 and CDR2: ENHRY, SYGVKD. CDR3 size: 14 residues. Trimming cost V 6 bases and J 7 bases; bases outside gene matches: 5. The CDR3 reads CAIRLGQENSPLHF. DNA of the CDR3: TGTGCCATCAGACTGGGACAGGAAAATTCACCCCTCCACTTT.

CDR3 sequence (DNA): TGTGCCTGGAGTGGTAGGACAGACTATGGCTACACCTTC. It is translated as CAWSGRTDYGYTF. This rearrangement joins TRBV30 to TRBJ1-2; possible D gene TRBD1, 6 bases. In germline, CDR1 is GTSNPN, CDR2 SVGIG (reference sequence). V was shortened by 1 base and J by 3 bases, with 9 bases between the two germline ends. The CDR3 has 13 amino acids.

CDR3 sequence: CASGLLNRGSYEQYF. CDR3 sequence (DNA): TGTGCTAGTGGTTTGCTAAACAGGGGGTCCTACGAGCAGTACTTC. The genes are TRBV12-5 and TRBJ2-7, with 8 bases aligning to TRBD1. V shed 2 bases and J 1 base; nucleotides not matched to a gene: 4. Germline CDR1 reads LGHNT; CDR2 reads FRNRAP. This CDR3 region has 15 residues.

The chain employs TRBV9 and TRBJ1-1; D ambiguous. V lost 0 bases, J lost 4 bases, and 13 bases lay in between. Germline lookup yields CDR1 SGDLS and CDR2 YYNGEE. CDR3 length: 15 residues. In nucleotides, the CDR3 is TGTGCCAGCAGCGTAGGGCGTTATACGGGCACTGAAGCTTTCTTT. This gives the protein CASSVGRYTGTEAFF.